This T cell receptor (beta chain) comes out of a study of human T cells and chemical hapten exposure. The sample's time point: pre-sensitization, week 0. Treatment given: therapeutic diphenylcyclopropenone sensitization with weekly scalp DPC. Remarks on this clonotype: Germline and junction disagree at one end, which may indicate a read error.

The CDR3 extends over 12 amino acids. The germline V gene has CDR1 SQVTM and CDR2 ANQGSEA. TCRdb used MiXCR to reprocess the RACE reads, holding one entry per CDR3 protein. The sample carries more than 80,000 distinct CDR3 sequences, less than 15% recorded once. The rearrangement links TRBV29-1 to TRBJ2-1, with 7 positions matching TRBD2. This sequence originates from a woman in her 50s with alopecia areata. Some clones in this sample may be carry-over from other donors' samples. The specimen was whole blood, collected in connection with sensitization to the hapten diphenylcyclopropenone (DPC). CDR3 sequence reads: CVGSSGYNEQFF. CDR3 DNA sequence: TGTGTGGGGTCTAGCGGTTACAATGAGCAGTTCTTC.